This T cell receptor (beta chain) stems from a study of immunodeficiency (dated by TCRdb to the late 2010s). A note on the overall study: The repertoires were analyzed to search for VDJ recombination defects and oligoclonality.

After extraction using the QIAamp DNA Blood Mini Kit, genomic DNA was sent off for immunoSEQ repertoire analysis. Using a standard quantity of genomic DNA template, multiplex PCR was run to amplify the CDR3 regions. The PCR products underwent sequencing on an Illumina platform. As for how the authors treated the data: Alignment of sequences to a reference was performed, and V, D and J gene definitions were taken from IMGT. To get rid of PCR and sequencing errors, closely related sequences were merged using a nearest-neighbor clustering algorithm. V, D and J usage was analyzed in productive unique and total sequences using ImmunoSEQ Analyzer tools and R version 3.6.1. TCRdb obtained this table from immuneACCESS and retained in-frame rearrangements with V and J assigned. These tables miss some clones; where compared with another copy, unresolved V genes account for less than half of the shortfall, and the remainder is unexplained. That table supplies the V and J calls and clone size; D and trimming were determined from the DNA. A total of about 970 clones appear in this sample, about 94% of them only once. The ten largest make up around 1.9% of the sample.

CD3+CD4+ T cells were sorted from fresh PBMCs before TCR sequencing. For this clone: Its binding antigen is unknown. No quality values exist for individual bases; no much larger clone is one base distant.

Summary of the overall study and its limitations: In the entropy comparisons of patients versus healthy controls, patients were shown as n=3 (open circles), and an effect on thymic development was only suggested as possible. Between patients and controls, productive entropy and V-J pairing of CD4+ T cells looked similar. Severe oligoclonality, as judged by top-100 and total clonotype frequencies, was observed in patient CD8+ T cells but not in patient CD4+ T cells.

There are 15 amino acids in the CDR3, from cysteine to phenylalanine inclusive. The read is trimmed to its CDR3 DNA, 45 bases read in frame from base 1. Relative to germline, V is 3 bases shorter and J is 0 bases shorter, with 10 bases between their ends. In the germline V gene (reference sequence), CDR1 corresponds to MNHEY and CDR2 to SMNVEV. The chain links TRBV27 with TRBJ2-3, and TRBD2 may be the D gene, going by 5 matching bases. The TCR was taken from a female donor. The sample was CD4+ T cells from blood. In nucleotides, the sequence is TGTGCCAGCAGTTTCTTAGGACTCAGCACAGATACGCAGTATTTT. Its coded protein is CASSFLGLSTDTQYF.